These 9 T cell receptor beta chains were all obtained from the same sample, sequenced in a study of cytomegalovirus exposure and HLA in healthy donors. Primers included in the PCR were 60 Vbeta and 13 Jbeta primers. The method was immunoSEQ multiplex PCR; TCRdb's version includes in-frame clones alone and lacks a portion of them. The sample carries about 130,000 clones, over 65% recorded once. Sequenced sample: PBMCs. All receptors come from a man in his forties or fifties in good health and CMV-seropositive.

This chain uses TRBV29-1 with TRBJ2-3; 7 nucleotides agree with TRBD2. The CDR3 consists of 15 residues. The V gene end was trimmed by 4 bases and the J gene end by 4 bases; junction bases not matched to a gene: 11. Germline lookup yields CDR1 SQVTM and CDR2 ANQGSEA. CDR3 in amino acids: CSVAVGSRGADTQYF. The CDR3 coding sequence is TGCAGCGTTGCCGTGGGGAGTCGGGGGGCAGATACGCAGTATTTT.

The chain carries TRBV6-6 and TRBJ1-4; D is unresolved. Trimming took off 2 bases at V and 0 bases at J, with 7 bases between the two ends. Per germline, CDR1 MNHNY and CDR2 SVGAGI (reference sequence). The CDR3 consists of 15 residues. CDR3 residues: CASSYLSATNEKLFF. The CDR3 DNA reads as TGTGCCAGCAGTTACCTTAGTGCAACTAATGAAAAACTGTTTTTT.

This clone occurred a few times. This chain's CDR3 is CASRPTGGLAKLFF. The CDR3 nucleotides are TGTGCCAGTAGACCTACAGGGGGCCTTGCGAAACTGTTTTTT. The chain links TRBV19 to TRBJ1-4; 9 nucleotides agree with TRBD1. Trimming at V came to 6 bases and at J to 11 bases, leaving 10 bases not matched to a gene. Germline loops: CDR1 LNHDA, CDR2 SQIVND (reference sequence). This CDR3 is built from 14 residues.

The V gene is TRBV7-6, the J gene TRBJ1-4, with 8 bases aligning to TRBD1. The germline V gene encodes CDR1 SGHVS and CDR2 FNYEAQ. This CDR3 region has 18 residues. The ends lost 3 bases at V and 0 bases at J; junction bases unmatched: 9. This chain's CDR3 is CASSLPTGERATNEKLFF. Here the CDR3 DNA reads TGTGCCAGCAGCTTGCCGACAGGGGAGAGGGCAACTAATGAAAAACTGTTTTTT. The complete variable domain, with remaining parts taken from reference TRBV7-6 and TRBJ1-4, reads GAGVSQSPRYKVTKRGQDVALRCDPISGHVSLYWYRQALGQGPEFLTYFNYEAQQDKSGLPNDRFSAERPEGSISTLTIQRTEQRDSAMYRCASSLPTGERATNEKLFFGSGTQLSVL.

In this sample, this clone turned up a few times. CDR3 sequence reads: CASSPGTSGVFSSYNEQFF. The CDR3, as DNA: TGTGCCAGCAGTCCCGGGACTAGCGGGGTTTTCAGCTCCTACAATGAGCAGTTCTTC. The gene calls are TRBV11-2 and TRBJ2-1, with TRBD2 matching 13 bases. V lost 6 bases, J lost 0 bases, and 11 bases stayed unmatched. This CDR3 region has 19 residues. Germline-derived CDR1 and CDR2 are SGHAT and FQNNGV.

This clone was seen only once. The chain employs TRBV4-1 and TRBJ2-1; possible D gene TRBD2, 6 bases. The germline V gene has CDR1 MGHRA and CDR2 YSYEKL. CDR3 length: 17 amino acids. The V end lost 0 bases, the J end lost 8 bases, and 20 bases lay between the germline ends. Here the CDR3 DNA reads TGCGCCAGCAGCCAAGAGCAACAGTCTTGGAGGGCTGATGAGCAGTTCTTC. This sequence encodes CASSQEQQSWRADEQFF.

The chain combines TRBV5-5 with TRBJ2-7, with no clear D. Germline CDR1 reads SGHKS; CDR2 reads YYEKEE (reference sequence). The CDR3 consists of 14 residues. V was trimmed by 0 bases and J by 0 bases, leaving 7 bases between them. The CDR3 is CASSLVADSYEQYF. The CDR3 DNA sequence: TGTGCCAGCAGCTTGGTGGCAGACTCCTACGAGCAGTACTTC.

V gene TRBV4-2 combines with J gene TRBJ2-7; tentative D call: TRBD2 (7 bases). This CDR3 is built from 15 residues. Germline CDR1 reads LGHNA; CDR2 reads YNFKEQ. V lost 0 bases and J lost 0, with 9 bases in between. CDR3 sequence reads: CASSQEGGLSYEQYF. DNA for the CDR3: TGTGCCAGCAGCCAAGAGGGGGGGCTCTCCTACGAGCAGTACTTC.

This sequence joins TRBV29-1 and TRBJ2-7; 9 nucleotides match TRBD2. The CDR3 contains 11 residues. CDR1 is SQVTM, CDR2 ANQGSEA, per germline. Trimming at V came to 7 bases and at J to 5 bases, leaving 3 bases not matched to a gene. DNA of the CDR3: TGCAGCGGCAGACTAGCGGACGAGCAGTACTTC. Its translation: CSGRLADEQYF.